A single sample is the source of the 2 T cell receptor beta chains below, sequenced in a study of response to subunit inactivated influenza vaccine. From the RT-PCR reads, TCRdb called clonotypes with MiXCR, one entry per CDR3 protein. The data show about 300,000 distinct CDR3 sequences, with less than 25% seen just once and around 9.6% held by the top ten. Sequences were derived from PBMCs from blood, sampled about 20 months after vaccination. Source of these receptors: a man aged 45 to 75 who received an inactivated influenza vaccine.

This clonotype has a count of ten or more. This sequence joins TRBV3-1 and TRBJ2-3; TRBD2 agrees at 12 bases. The CDR3 runs to 18 residues. Germline V gives CDR1 LGHDT, CDR2 YNNKEL (reference sequence). V shed 1 base, J shed 4 bases, and the junction held 9 bases outside the gene matches. The CDR3 region has the DNA TGTGCCAGCAGCCAAGGACGGACTAGCGGGGATTTTGCAGATACGCAGTATTTT. It yields the protein CASSQGRTSGDFADTQYF.

This clonotype was detected ten times or more. The V call is TRBV11-2, the J call TRBJ1-1; tentatively, D is TRBD1 (6 bases). Trimming took 1 base from V and 8 from J, leaving 11 bases between them. The V gene's germline CDR1 is SGHAT and CDR2 FQNNGV. The CDR3 length is 13 residues. The CDR3 sequence is CASSLVIQGEAFF. The CDR3 DNA reads as TGTGCCAGCAGCTTAGTAATCCAGGGGGAAGCTTTCTTT.